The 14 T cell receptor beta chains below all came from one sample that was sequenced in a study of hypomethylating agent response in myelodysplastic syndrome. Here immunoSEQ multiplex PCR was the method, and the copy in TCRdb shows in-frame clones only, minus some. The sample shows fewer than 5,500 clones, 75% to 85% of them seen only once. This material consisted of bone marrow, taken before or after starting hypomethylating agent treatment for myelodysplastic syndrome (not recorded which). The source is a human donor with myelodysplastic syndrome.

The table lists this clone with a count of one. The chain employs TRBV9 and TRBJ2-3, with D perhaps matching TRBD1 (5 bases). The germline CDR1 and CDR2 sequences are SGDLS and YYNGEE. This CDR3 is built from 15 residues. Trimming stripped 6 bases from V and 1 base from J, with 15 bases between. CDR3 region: CASTERGAGTDTQYF. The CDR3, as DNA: TGTGCCAGCACCGAAAGGGGCGCCGGCACAGATACGCAGTATTTT.

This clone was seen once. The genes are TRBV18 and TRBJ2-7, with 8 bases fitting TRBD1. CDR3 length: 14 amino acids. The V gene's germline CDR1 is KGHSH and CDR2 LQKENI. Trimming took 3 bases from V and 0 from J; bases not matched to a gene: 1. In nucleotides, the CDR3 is TGTGCCAGCTCACCCGGGACAGGCTCCTACGAGCAGTACTTC. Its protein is CASSPGTGSYEQYF.

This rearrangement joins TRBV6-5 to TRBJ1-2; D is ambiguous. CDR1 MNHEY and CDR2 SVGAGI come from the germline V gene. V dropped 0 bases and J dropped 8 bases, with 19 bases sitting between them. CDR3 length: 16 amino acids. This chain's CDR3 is CASSYSYRSTRWGYTF. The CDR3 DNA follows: TGTGCCAGCAGTTACTCTTACCGATCCACCCGATGGGGCTACACCTTC.

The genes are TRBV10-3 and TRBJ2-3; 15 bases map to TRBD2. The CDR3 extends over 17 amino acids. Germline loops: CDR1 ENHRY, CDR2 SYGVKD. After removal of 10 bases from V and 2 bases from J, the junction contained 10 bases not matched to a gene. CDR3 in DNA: TGTGCCACCGCCGGACTAGCGGGGGGGCGGGACACAGATACGCAGTATTTT. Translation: CATAGLAGGRDTDTQYF.

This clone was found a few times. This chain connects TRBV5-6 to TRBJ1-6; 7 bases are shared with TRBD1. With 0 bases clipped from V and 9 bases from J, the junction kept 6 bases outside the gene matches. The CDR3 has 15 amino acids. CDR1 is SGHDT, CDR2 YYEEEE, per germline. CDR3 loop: CASSLGGSGGSPLHF. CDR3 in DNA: TGTGCCAGCAGCTTGGGAGGGTCAGGGGGTTCACCCCTCCACTTT.

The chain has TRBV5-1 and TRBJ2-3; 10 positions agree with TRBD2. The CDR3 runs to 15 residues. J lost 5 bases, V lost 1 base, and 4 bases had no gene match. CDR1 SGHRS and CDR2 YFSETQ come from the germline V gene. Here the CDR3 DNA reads TGCGCCAGCAGCTTGCGAGCGGGGGGGCAAGATACGCAGTATTTT. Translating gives CASSLRAGGQDTQYF. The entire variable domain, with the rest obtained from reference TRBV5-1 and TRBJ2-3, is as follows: KAGVTQTPRYLIKTRGQQVTLSCSPISGHRSVSWYQQTPGQGLQFLFEYFSETQRNKGNFPGRFSGRQFSNSRSEMNVSTLELGDSALYLCASSLRAGGQDTQYFGPGTRLTVL.

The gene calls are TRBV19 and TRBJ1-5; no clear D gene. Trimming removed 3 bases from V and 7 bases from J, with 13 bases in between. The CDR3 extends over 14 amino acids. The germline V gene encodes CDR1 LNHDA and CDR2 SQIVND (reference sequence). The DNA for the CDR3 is TGTGCCAGTAGTATGCCGGGGAAGGTCCAGCCCCAGCATTTT. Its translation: CASSMPGKVQPQHF.

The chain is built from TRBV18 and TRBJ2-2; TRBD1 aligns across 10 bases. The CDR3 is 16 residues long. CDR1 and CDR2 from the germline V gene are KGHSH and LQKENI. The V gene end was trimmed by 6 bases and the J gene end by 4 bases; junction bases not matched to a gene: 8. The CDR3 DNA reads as TGTGCCAGCTCCCGAGACGGGACAGGGGTCACCGGGGAGCTGTTTTTT. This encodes CASSRDGTGVTGELFF.

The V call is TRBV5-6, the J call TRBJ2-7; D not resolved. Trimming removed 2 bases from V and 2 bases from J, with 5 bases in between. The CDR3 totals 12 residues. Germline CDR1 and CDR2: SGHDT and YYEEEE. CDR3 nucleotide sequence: TGTGCCAGCAGCTTAGGGACCTACGAGCAGTACTTC. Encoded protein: CASSLGTYEQYF. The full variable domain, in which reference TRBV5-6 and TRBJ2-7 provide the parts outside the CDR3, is DAGVTQSPTHLIKTRGQQVTLRCSPKSGHDTVSWYQQALGQGPQFIFQYYEEEERQRGNFPDRFSGHQFPNYSSELNVNALLLGDSALYLCASSLGTYEQYFGPGTRLTVT.

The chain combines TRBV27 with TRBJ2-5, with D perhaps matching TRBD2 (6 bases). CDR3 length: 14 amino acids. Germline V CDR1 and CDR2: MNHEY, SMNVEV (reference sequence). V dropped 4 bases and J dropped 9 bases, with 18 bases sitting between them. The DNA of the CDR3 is TGTGCCAGCAGTTCCATTACCCCGGGGGAGGCCCAGTACTTC. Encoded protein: CASSSITPGEAQYF.

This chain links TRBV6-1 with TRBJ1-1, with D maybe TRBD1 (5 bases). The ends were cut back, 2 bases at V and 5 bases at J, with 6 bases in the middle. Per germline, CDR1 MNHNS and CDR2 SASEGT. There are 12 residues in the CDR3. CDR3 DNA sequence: TGTGCCAGCAGTGAACACAGGACTGAAGCTTTCTTT. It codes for CASSEHRTEAFF.

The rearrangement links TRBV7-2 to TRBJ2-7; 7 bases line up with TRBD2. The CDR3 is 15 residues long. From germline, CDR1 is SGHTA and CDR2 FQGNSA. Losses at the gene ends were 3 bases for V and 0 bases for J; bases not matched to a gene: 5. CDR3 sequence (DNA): TGTGCCAGCAGCTTGGGGGGGACTGTCTCCTACGAGCAGTACTTC. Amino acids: CASSLGGTVSYEQYF.

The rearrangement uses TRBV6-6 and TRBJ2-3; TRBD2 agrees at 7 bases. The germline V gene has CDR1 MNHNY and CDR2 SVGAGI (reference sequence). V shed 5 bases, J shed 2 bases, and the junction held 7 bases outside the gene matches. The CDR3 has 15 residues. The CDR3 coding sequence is TGTGCCAGCAGTCCGCCAGCGGGGCTCACAGATACGCAGTATTTT. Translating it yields CASSPPAGLTDTQYF.

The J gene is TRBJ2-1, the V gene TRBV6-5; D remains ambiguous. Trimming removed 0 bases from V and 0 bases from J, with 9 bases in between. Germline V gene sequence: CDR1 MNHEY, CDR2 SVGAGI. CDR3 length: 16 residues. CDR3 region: CASSYSSPSSYNEQFF. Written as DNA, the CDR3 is TGTGCCAGCAGTTACTCGTCACCGAGCTCCTACAATGAGCAGTTCTTC.